The next 21 T cell receptor beta chains were all read from a single sample in a study of tumor-infiltrating lymphocytes in localized non-small cell lung cancer. Clones were sequenced by immunoSEQ multiplex PCR, and TCRdb holds only the in-frame ones, with some missing. There are 15,000 to 20,000 clones in the sample; 65% to 85% occur only once, and approximately 4.9% lies in the top ten. Source material: lung tumor tissue. Every receptor here comes from a human donor with non-small cell lung cancer.

The rearrangement uses TRBV29-1 and TRBJ1-2; D not resolved. Trimming stripped 7 bases from V and 3 bases from J, with 12 bases between. The length of the CDR3 is 12 residues. The V gene's germline CDR1 is SQVTM and CDR2 ANQGSEA. The chain's CDR3 is CSASVIDYGYTF. The CDR3 DNA reads TGCAGCGCCTCTGTTATTGACTATGGCTACACCTTC.

The V call is TRBV28, the J call TRBJ1-5; D is possibly TRBD1 (5 bases). CDR3 length equals 17 residues. V was cut by 7 bases and J by 6 bases, with 25 bases left in between. Germline CDR1 MDHEN, CDR2 SYDVKM. The CDR3 coding sequence is TGTGCCAGCAACCTGCCGGGGTGGGTGGGGGAGGTTCAGCCCCAGCATTTT. This sequence encodes CASNLPGWVGEVQPQHF.

The chain links TRBV4-3 to TRBJ1-1, with a possible D match to TRBD1 (5 bases). The CDR3 length is 15 residues. Trimming left V 4 bases short and J 3 bases short, with 15 bases between. Germline V gives CDR1 LGHNA, CDR2 YSLEER. The CDR3 DNA reads as TGCGCCAGCAGCCGAGAAGCAGGGCTGGACACTGAAGCTTTCTTT. Its protein product is CASSREAGLDTEAFF.

The chain employs TRBV7-2 and TRBJ1-1; D call uncertain. In germline, CDR1 is SGHTA, CDR2 FQGNSA. The CDR3 extends over 14 amino acids. Trimming stripped 6 bases from V and 10 bases from J, with 21 bases between. CDR3 loop: CASSSEVNRDLAFF. As DNA, the CDR3 is TGTGCCAGCAGTTCCGAGGTTAATAGGGATCTAGCTTTCTTT.

This sequence joins TRBV5-1 and TRBJ2-5; perhaps TRBD1 as D (5 bases). The V end lost 3 bases, the J end lost 1 base, and 13 bases lay between the germline ends. This CDR3 contains 15 residues. Germline V gene lookup returns CDR1 SGHRS and CDR2 YFSETQ. The CDR3 DNA reads TGCGCCAGCAGCTCTGGGGCGGTGGTCCAAGAGACCCAGTACTTC. Its translation is CASSSGAVVQETQYF.

V gene TRBV7-9 combines with J gene TRBJ2-1; D possibly uses TRBD1 or TRBD2 (5 bases each). V was pared by 3 bases and J by 4 bases, with 16 bases between. Germline CDR1 and CDR2: SEHNR and FQNEAQ (reference sequence). CDR3 length equals 16 residues. In DNA form, the CDR3 reads TGTGCCAGCAGCTTTTCCGGGGCTGGGGGTTACAATGAGCAGTTCTTC. Its protein product is CASSFSGAGGYNEQFF.

The CDR3 coding sequence is TGTGCCAGCAGCTTAACAGGGTTAGAAGGGGAGCAGTTCTTC. It specifies CASSLTGLEGEQFF. The V and J genes are TRBV7-7 and TRBJ2-1; perhaps TRBD1 as D (6 bases). Trimming pared 2 bases from V and 10 bases from J, leaving 15 bases between. From germline, CDR1 is SSHAT and CDR2 FNYEAQ (reference sequence). CDR3 length: 14 residues.

This clone appeared a single time. This sequence joins TRBV21-1 and TRBJ2-7; the table's TRBD2 call for D was not verified on the DNA. TRBV21-1 is described as a pseudogene. This CDR3 contains 15 residues. The DNA of the CDR3 is TGTGCCAGCAGCAAAAGTCTAGCGGGGAGGTACGAGCAGTACTTC. Translating it yields CASSKSLAGRYEQYF.

A note on this clone: The junction differs from germline at one of its ends, possibly a read error. V and J are TRBV5-4 and TRBJ1-2; D gene unclear. The CDR3 consists of 16 residues. Germline CDR1 and CDR2: SGHNT and YYREEE (reference sequence). CDR3 amino acids: CTSSLEQRASNYGYTF. CDR3 bases: TGTACCAGCAGCTTGGAACAGAGGGCCTCTAACTATGGCTACACCTTC.

CDR3 sequence reads: CASSYGRGIGEKLFF. The CDR3 coding sequence is TGTGCCAGCAGTTACGGGAGGGGGATCGGGGAAAAACTGTTTTTT. The rearrangement links TRBV6-5 to TRBJ1-4, with a tentative D call TRBD1 (6 bases). Germline loops: CDR1 MNHEY, CDR2 SVGAGI. This CDR3 has 15 amino acids. V was trimmed by 2 bases and J by 8 bases, leaving 15 bases between them.

The chain uses TRBV25-1 and TRBJ2-3; D is unresolved. The CDR3 length is 14 residues. Trimming removed 2 bases at V and 6 bases at J, with 12 bases between. Germline V gene data show CDR1 as MGHDK and CDR2 as SYGVNS. CDR3 DNA: TGTGCCAGCAGTGAAGGAATACTCCCCGATACGCAGTATTTT. Translating gives CASSEGILPDTQYF. The variable domain in full, with the rest retrieved from reference TRBV25-1 and TRBJ2-3, is EADIYQTPRYLVIGTGKKITLECSQTMGHDKMYWYQQDPGMELHLIHYSYGVNSTEKGDLSSESTVSRIRTEHFPLTLESARPSHTSQYLCASSEGILPDTQYFGPGTRLTVL.

The chain joins TRBV6-1 to TRBJ1-2, with 9 bases lining up with TRBD1. This CDR3 spans 16 amino acids. Germline V gene sequence: CDR1 MNHNS, CDR2 SASEGT. Trimming at V came to 2 bases and at J to 3 bases, leaving 7 bases not matched to a gene. In DNA, the CDR3 is TGTGCCAGCAGTGAATTGACAGGGGGGGACTACTATGGCTACACCTTC. Protein sequence: CASSELTGGDYYGYTF.

This clone is termed medium-sized. V gene TRBV30 combines with J gene TRBJ1-2; D not resolved. In germline, CDR1 is GTSNPN, CDR2 SVGIG (reference sequence). The CDR3 totals 14 residues. The ends were cut back, 2 bases at V and 2 bases at J, with 12 bases in the middle. CDR3: CAWSSGPSNYGYTF. DNA of the CDR3: TGTGCCTGGAGTTCGGGCCCCTCAAACTATGGCTACACCTTC.

This clone has a single count. The chain has TRBV15 and TRBJ2-3; D remains ambiguous. CDR3 length equals 13 residues. The germline CDR1 and CDR2 sequences are LNHNV and YYDKDF (reference sequence). V lost 0 bases and J 5 bases, leaving 6 bases between the germline ends. CDR3 nucleotides: TGTGCCACCAGCAGAGATTATCGAGATACGCAGTATTTT. Its translation: CATSRDYRDTQYF.

CDR3 loop: CASSVSPQASLNYGYTF. The CDR3 nucleotides are TGTGCCAGCAGCGTAAGCCCCCAGGCATCCCTTAACTATGGCTACACCTTC. This chain joins TRBV9 and TRBJ1-2; D gene unclear. CDR1 is SGDLS, CDR2 YYNGEE, per germline. V lost 1 base to trimming and J lost 1 base, with 17 bases between them. This CDR3 is built from 17 residues.

The V call is TRBV2, the J call TRBJ1-5; 12 positions match TRBD1. CDR1 and CDR2 (germline): SNHLY, FYNNEI. V was pared by 4 bases and J by 7 bases, with 5 bases of the junction left unmatched. The CDR3 is made up of 15 amino acids. Here the CDR3 reads CASSGDRGQSQPQHF. CDR3 sequence (DNA): TGTGCCAGCAGTGGGGACAGGGGGCAGTCGCAGCCCCAGCATTTT. Together with reference TRBV2 and TRBJ1-5, the CDR3 gives the full variable domain: EPEVTQTPSHQVTQMGQEVILRCVPISNHLYFYWYRQILGQKVEFLVSFYNNEISEKSEIFDDQFSVERPDGSNFTLKIRSTKLEDSAMYFCASSGDRGQSQPQHFGDGTRLSIL.

The V and J genes are TRBV16 and TRBJ2-7; the D gene is possibly TRBD1 (6 bases). The length of the CDR3 is 15 residues. CDR1 KGHSY and CDR2 FQNENV come from the germline V gene. Trimming took 1 base from V and 5 from J, leaving 15 bases between them. The CDR3 reads CASSQFYFKGDEQYF. CDR3 coding DNA: TGTGCCAGCAGCCAATTTTACTTCAAGGGGGACGAGCAGTACTTC.

The rearrangement joins TRBV18 to TRBJ1-2; 9 bases are shared with TRBD1. Losses at the gene ends were 3 bases for V and 3 bases for J; bases not matched to a gene: 5. Germline V gene data show CDR1 as KGHSH and CDR2 as LQKENI. This CDR3 region has 15 residues. CDR3 bases: TGTGCCAGCTCACCCAACCGACAGGGGGACTATGGCTACACCTTC. Protein sequence: CASSPNRQGDYGYTF.

The chain couples TRBV5-1 to TRBJ1-6; D gene unclear. This CDR3 region has 13 residues. Germline V CDR1 and CDR2: SGHRS, YFSETQ. V was trimmed by 5 bases and J by 7 bases, leaving 10 bases between them. DNA of the CDR3: TGCGCCAGCAGAGACACCCACAATTCACCCCTCCACTTT. This sequence encodes CASRDTHNSPLHF.

This clone is deemed medium-sized. The chain joins TRBV7-2 to TRBJ2-2, with D possibly being TRBD2 (6 bases). Per the germline V gene, CDR1 is SGHTA and CDR2 is FQGNSA. The CDR3 extends over 15 amino acids. V was trimmed by 5 bases and J by 2 bases, leaving 12 bases between them. This CDR3 reads CASSPLASNTGELFF. The CDR3, as DNA: TGTGCCAGCAGCCCACTAGCTTCAAACACCGGGGAGCTGTTTTTT.

V is TRBV27 and J is TRBJ1-1; D uncertain. CDR3 length: 13 residues. Germline assignment: CDR1 MNHEY and CDR2 SMNVEV (reference sequence). V lost 5 bases to trimming and J lost 7 bases, with 14 bases between them. The CDR3: CASSERRSVEAFF. The CDR3 DNA reads as TGTGCCAGCAGTGAGCGCAGAAGTGTTGAAGCTTTCTTT.